Following are 27 T cell receptor beta chains from one sample sequenced in a study of shared T cell receptors in the human thymus. Data came from immunoSEQ multiplex PCR; TCRdb stores just in-frame clones and leaves some out. This table holds roughly 700,000 clones, approximately 90% found once. Another study also made use of these data, one on human thymus T cells.

The source material was thymocytes. Receptor source: a boy less than two years old with a congenital heart defect.

The chain uses TRBV25-1 and TRBJ1-1; 8 positions agree with TRBD1. Germline CDR1 MGHDK, CDR2 SYGVNS. The CDR3 length is 13 residues. J was trimmed by 8 bases and V by 5 bases; bases with no gene match: 7. The CDR3 loop is CASSKTGAGEAFF. CDR3 nucleotide sequence: TGTGCCAGCAGTAAGACAGGGGCTGGGGAAGCTTTCTTT.

The rearrangement uses TRBV28 and TRBJ2-7; TRBD1 might be the D (6 bases). The V and J ends lost 7 bases and 3 bases respectively, with 16 bases between them. CDR1 and CDR2 (germline): MDHEN, SYDVKM. The CDR3 runs 14 residues. The CDR3 coding sequence is TGTGCCAGCAAGGTGACAGGACTTGACTACGAGCAGTACTTC. This translates into CASKVTGLDYEQYF.

The chain combines TRBV6-4 with TRBJ2-1; D is undetermined. Germline CDR1 is MRHNA and CDR2 is SNTAGT. V shed 2 bases and J shed 3 bases, with 11 bases lying between them. This CDR3 is built from 15 residues. In DNA form, the CDR3 reads TGTGCCAGCAGTGACGCTAGAATGGGCTACAATGAGCAGTTCTTC. Translation: CASSDARMGYNEQFF.

The CDR3 spells CASSYTGATDTQYF. The CDR3 DNA follows: TGTGCCAGCAGTTATACTGGGGCGACAGATACGCAGTATTTT. The V call is TRBV6-5, the J call TRBJ2-3; TRBD1 might be the D (5 bases). CDR1 and CDR2 from the germline V gene are MNHEY and SVGAGI. The CDR3 length is 14 residues. Deletions cut 3 bases from V and 3 bases from J, with 10 bases between.

In this sample, this clone turned up once. The same CDR3 can be traced to other DNA sequences in this sample. The CDR3 nucleotides read TGTGCCAGCCACCGGGGGGGGCTTAACTATGGCTACACCTTC. This codes for CASHRGGLNYGYTF. The chain joins TRBV2 to TRBJ1-2; D is possibly TRBD1 (6 bases). The CDR3 is made up of 14 amino acids. V was clipped by 8 bases and J by 1 base, with 14 bases between them. Germline V gene sequence: CDR1 SNHLY, CDR2 FYNNEI.

The chain has TRBV11-2 and TRBJ2-7, with D possibly TRBD1 on 5 matching bases. The CDR3 has 14 residues. V gave up 5 bases and J gave up 0 bases, with 11 bases separating them. The germline V gene has CDR1 SGHAT and CDR2 FQNNGV. The DNA of the CDR3 is TGTGCCAGCAGCCTGAGACAGAGCTCCTACGAGCAGTACTTC. Encoded protein: CASSLRQSSYEQYF. Variable domain in full (rest from reference TRBV11-2 and TRBJ2-7): EAGVAQSPRYKIIEKRQSVAFWCNPISGHATLYWYQQILGQGPKLLIQFQNNGVVDDSQLPKDRFSAERLKGVDSTLKIQPAKLEDSAVYLCASSLRQSSYEQYFGPGTRLTVT.

This clone showed up just a few times. The chain recombines TRBV16 with TRBJ2-4, with D possibly matching TRBD2 (5 bases). Trimming pared 2 bases from V and 16 bases from J, leaving 12 bases between. This CDR3 is 11 amino acids long. Per germline, CDR1 KGHSY and CDR2 FQNENV. In nucleotides, the CDR3 is TGTGCCAGCAGCCAAGAGGGCCCCCCATACTTC. Protein sequence: CASSQEGPPYF.

This clone was seen more than once but under ten times. The rearrangement joins TRBV5-6 to TRBJ1-2, with D tentatively TRBD1 (5 bases). The CDR3 has 13 amino acids. CDR1 is SGHDT and CDR2 is YYEEEE in the germline V gene. The V and J ends lost 0 bases and 8 bases respectively, with 11 bases between them. CDR3 nucleotide sequence: TGTGCCAGCAGCTTGGGGAGGGGCGTCGGCTACACCTTC. Residues: CASSLGRGVGYTF.

The chain recombines TRBV28 with TRBJ1-2; 8 bases are a match to TRBD1. Per germline, CDR1 MDHEN and CDR2 SYDVKM. V shed 7 bases, J shed 6 bases, and the junction held 4 bases outside the gene matches. This CDR3 region has 12 residues. The DNA of the CDR3 is TGTGCCAGCACTCCGGACAGGGATGGCTACACCTTC. It encodes CASTPDRDGYTF.

The V and J genes are TRBV29-1 and TRBJ1-2, with TRBD1 as a possible D gene (6 bases). Trimming removed 5 bases from V and 4 bases from J, with 17 bases in between. The CDR3 is 14 amino acids. Germline V lookup: CDR1 SQVTM, CDR2 ANQGSEA. For the CDR3, the DNA is TGCAGCGTTTTAGGACAGCATAGTTCCTATGGCTACACCTTC. It yields the protein CSVLGQHSSYGYTF. Filled out from reference TRBV29-1 and TRBJ1-2, the complete variable domain reads SAVISQKPSRDICQRGTSLTIQCQVDSQVTMMFWYRQQPGQSLTLIATANQGSEATYESGFVIDKFPISRPNLTFSTLTVSNMSPEDSSIYLCSVLGQHSSYGYTFGSGTRLTVV.

This chain uses TRBV10-3 with TRBJ1-5, with 8 bases matching TRBD1. The CDR3 has 18 residues. J gave up 0 bases and V 6 bases, and 13 bases lay outside the gene matches. The germline gives CDR1 ENHRY, CDR2 SYGVKD. The CDR3 reads CAISSVGQGGYSNQPQHF. The CDR3 DNA follows: TGTGCCATCAGCTCCGTAGGACAGGGAGGATATAGCAATCAGCCCCAGCATTTT.

The chain carries TRBV28 and TRBJ2-7; perhaps TRBD1 as D (5 bases). The CDR3 is 15 residues long. From germline, CDR1 is MDHEN and CDR2 SYDVKM. The ends were cut back, 2 bases at V and 3 bases at J, with 14 bases in the middle. The DNA for the CDR3 is TGTGCCAGCAGTTTAAATTTCCAGGGTGGCTACGAGCAGTACTTC. This gives the protein CASSLNFQGGYEQYF.

This clone has a single count. The chain recombines TRBV27 with TRBJ2-3; D might be TRBD2 (5 bases). V was shortened by 6 bases and J by 0 bases, with 13 bases between the two germline ends. Germline V CDR1 and CDR2: MNHEY, SMNVEV (reference sequence). The CDR3 covers 15 residues. CDR3: CASSESRGSTDTQYF. For the CDR3, the DNA is TGTGCCAGCAGCGAAAGTCGGGGTAGCACAGATACGCAGTATTTT.

CDR3 protein: CASSPGRLAEAPYEQYF. The CDR3 DNA reads TGTGCCAGCTCCCCAGGGAGACTAGCGGAAGCCCCCTACGAGCAGTACTTC. The J gene is TRBJ2-7, the V gene TRBV18; 9 nucleotides agree with TRBD2. Germline V gene data show CDR1 as KGHSH and CDR2 as LQKENI. V was pared by 6 bases and J by 2 bases, with 14 bases of the junction left unmatched. The CDR3 covers 17 residues. Using reference TRBV18 and TRBJ2-7 for the parts outside the CDR3, the full variable domain is NAGVMQNPRHLVRRRGQEARLRCSPMKGHSHVYWYRQLPEEGLKFMVYLQKENIIDESGMPKERFSAEFPKEGPSILRIQQVVRGDSAAYFCASSPGRLAEAPYEQYFGPGTRLTVT.

The rearrangement uses TRBV7-6 and TRBJ1-1, with D perhaps TRBD1 (5 bases). Deletions cut 5 bases from V and 5 bases from J, with 12 bases between. In germline, CDR1 is SGHVS, CDR2 FNYEAQ. The CDR3 length is 13 residues. The CDR3 protein is CASSPPGGTEAFF. The CDR3 DNA follows: TGTGCCAGCAGCCCGCCGGGGGGGACTGAAGCTTTCTTT.

The chain's CDR3 is CASSYGGLAATNEQFF. CDR3 in DNA: TGTGCCAGCAGTTATGGGGGACTAGCGGCAACCAATGAGCAGTTCTTC. The gene calls are TRBV6-5 and TRBJ2-1; 11 bases match TRBD2. Per the germline V gene, CDR1 is MNHEY and CDR2 is SVGAGI. CDR3 length equals 16 residues. The J segment lost 6 bases and the V segment lost 3 bases, leaving 7 bases of the junction unmatched.

Here the CDR3 reads CARSLLRLARTVYEQYF. The CDR3 DNA is TGTGCCAGAAGCTTACTACGGCTAGCGAGAACAGTTTACGAGCAGTACTTC. This chain links TRBV7-5 with TRBJ2-7; TRBD2 is taken as the D call from the table, unchecked against the DNA. TRBV7-5 represents a pseudogene. This CDR3 spans 17 amino acids.

The chain recombines TRBV27 with TRBJ1-1; 8 bases match TRBD1. Germline loops: CDR1 MNHEY, CDR2 SMNVEV (reference sequence). This CDR3 comprises 17 residues. V was clipped by 4 bases and J by 3 bases; unmatched bases: 13. CDR3 nucleotides: TGTGCCAGCAGTTACCTGGGACAGGTTGGGGGTTACACTGAAGCTTTCTTT. It translates to CASSYLGQVGGYTEAFF.

V is TRBV7-2 and J is TRBJ1-4, with D possibly matching TRBD1 (5 bases). Per germline, CDR1 SGHTA and CDR2 FQGNSA. V was shortened by 5 bases and J by 3 bases, with 13 bases between the two germline ends. The CDR3 length is 15 residues. CDR3 nucleotides: TGTGCCAGCAGCCCGCGGGGGGGTGCTAATGAAAAACTGTTTTTT. It is translated as CASSPRGGANEKLFF.

V and J are TRBV21-1 and TRBJ2-7; the table's D gene call, TRBD2, was not cross checked with the DNA. TRBV21-1 represents a pseudogene. This CDR3 contains 15 residues. This CDR3 is CASIKKGAGPYEQYF. The CDR3 DNA reads TGTGCCAGCATCAAGAAGGGAGCGGGGCCCTACGAGCAGTACTTC.

This chain links TRBV5-4 with TRBJ2-7; 7 nucleotides agree with TRBD1. The CDR3 runs 15 residues. J gave up 0 bases and V 5 bases, and 8 bases lay outside the gene matches. Germline lookup yields CDR1 SGHNT and CDR2 YYREEE (reference sequence). CDR3 amino acids: CASRSGTDYSYEQYF. The CDR3 region has the DNA TGTGCCAGCAGATCTGGGACAGACTACTCCTACGAGCAGTACTTC.

V is TRBV7-4 and J is TRBJ1-2; TRBD1 is a possible D gene (5 bases). The CDR3 covers 16 residues. V gave up 5 bases and J gave up 1 base, with 17 bases separating them. Germline CDR1 SGHVT, CDR2 SQSDAQ. The CDR3 nucleotides are TGTGCCAGCAGCCCCGGGACTTTTTTGGGTAACTATGGCTACACCTTC. Translated, it gives CASSPGTFLGNYGYTF.

V is TRBV5-4 and J is TRBJ2-3, with 14 bases matching TRBD2. The CDR3 is 18 residues long. Looked up from germline, CDR1 is SGHNT and CDR2 is YYREEE (reference sequence). The junction had 10 bases not matched to a gene; V was cut back by 4 bases and J by 3 bases. CDR3 sequence reads: CASSPGLAGAVGTDTQYF. Written as DNA, the CDR3 is TGTGCCAGCAGCCCGGGACTAGCGGGAGCCGTGGGGACAGATACGCAGTATTTT.

This clone was counted only a few times. The V and J genes are TRBV4-1 and TRBJ2-1, with a possible D match to TRBD2 (5 bases). V dropped 0 bases and J dropped 0 bases, with 15 bases sitting between them. Germline CDR1 is MGHRA and CDR2 is YSYEKL. The CDR3 consists of 18 residues. The CDR3: CASSQERGSRYSYNEQFF. CDR3 nucleotides: TGCGCCAGCAGCCAAGAACGGGGTAGCCGATACTCCTACAATGAGCAGTTCTTC.

This chain joins TRBV10-3 and TRBJ2-1; the match to TRBD1 covers 8 bases. The CDR3 contains 15 residues. CDR1 is ENHRY and CDR2 is SYGVKD in the germline V gene. V was clipped by 2 bases and J by 9 bases; unmatched bases: 9. The CDR3 sequence is CAISEGGSRGPEQFF. DNA of the CDR3: TGTGCCATCAGTGAGGGAGGTAGCAGGGGGCCTGAGCAGTTCTTC.

The chain has TRBV25-1 and TRBJ2-2; TRBD1 matches at 10 bases. Trimming took 4 bases from V and 5 from J; bases not matched to a gene: 4. Germline CDR1 is MGHDK and CDR2 is SYGVNS. This CDR3 contains 15 residues. Here the CDR3 reads CASSATGGWTGELFF. CDR3 coding DNA: TGTGCCAGCAGTGCGACAGGGGGCTGGACCGGGGAGCTGTTTTTT. Full variable domain (rest looked up from reference TRBV25-1 and TRBJ2-2): EADIYQTPRYLVIGTGKKITLECSQTMGHDKMYWYQQDPGMELHLIHYSYGVNSTEKGDLSSESTVSRIRTEHFPLTLESARPSHTSQYLCASSATGGWTGELFFGEGSRLTVL.

The chain recombines TRBV15 with TRBJ1-5, with 7 positions matching TRBD1. V shed 5 bases, J shed 3 bases, and the junction held 4 bases outside the gene matches. The V gene's germline CDR1 is LNHNV and CDR2 YYDKDF (reference sequence). The CDR3 totals 14 residues. The CDR3 reads CATSAQGDNQPQHF. In nucleotides, the CDR3 is TGTGCCACCAGCGCCCAGGGGGACAATCAGCCCCAGCATTTT. The whole variable domain, filled in from reference TRBV15 and TRBJ1-5, reads DAMVIQNPRYQVTQFGKPVTLSCSQTLNHNVMYWYQQKSSQAPKLLFHYYDKDFNNEADTPDNFQSRRPNTSFCFLDIRSPGLGDTAMYLCATSAQGDNQPQHFGDGTRLSIL.